This T cell receptor beta chain was sequenced in a study of graft-versus-host responses after intestinal transplantation. The data were produced by immunoSEQ multiplex PCR, yet TCRdb's version contains in-frame clones alone and is incomplete. The table lists approximately 89,000 clones, 90% of them singletons. Germline V gene sequence: CDR1 ENHRY, CDR2 SYGVKD. Unmatched junction bases numbered 0, after V lost 2 bases and J lost 6 bases. The CDR3 runs to 13 residues. The specimen comprised PBMCs, sampled just under 460 days after intestinal transplant. The rearrangement uses TRBV10-3 and TRBJ1-2; 10 nucleotides match TRBD1. This clonotype was obtained from a human patient who received an intestinal transplant, so some T cells may come from the graft donor. CDR3 DNA: TGTGCCATCAGTGAGGGGACAGGGGATGGCTACACCTTC. Residues: CAISEGTGDGYTF.